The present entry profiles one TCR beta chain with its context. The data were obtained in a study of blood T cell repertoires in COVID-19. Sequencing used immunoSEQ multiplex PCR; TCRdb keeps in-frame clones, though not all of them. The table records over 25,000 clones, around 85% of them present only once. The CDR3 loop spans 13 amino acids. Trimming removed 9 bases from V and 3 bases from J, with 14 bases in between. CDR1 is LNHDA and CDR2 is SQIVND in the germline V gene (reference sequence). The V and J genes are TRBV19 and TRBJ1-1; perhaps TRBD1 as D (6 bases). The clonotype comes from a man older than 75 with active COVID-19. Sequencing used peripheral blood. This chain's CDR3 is CASRPDSHTEAFF. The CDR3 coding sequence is TGTGCCAGCCGCCCGGACAGCCACACTGAAGCTTTCTTT.